Each of the 25 T cell receptor beta chains below was sequenced from the same sample in a study of CD8 T cells in Susac syndrome. The RNA input was about 0.45 to 1 ug, and it was reverse transcribed with random hexamers. TCRdb itself ran the immunoSEQ multiplex PCR reads through MiXCR, one entry per CDR3 protein. The profile shows hundreds of thousands of distinct CDR3 sequences, roughly 85% of them singletons. The sample taken for sequencing was CD8+ T cells from PBMCs. The receptor source for this set is a human donor with multiple sclerosis.

The V call is TRBV9, the J call TRBJ2-7, with D tentatively TRBD2 (7 bases). Germline CDR1 and CDR2: SGDLS and YYNGEE. The CDR3 consists of 16 residues. Trimming removed 2 bases at V and 5 bases at J, with 20 bases between. CDR3 sequence reads: CASSVALGGGSDEQYF. The CDR3 nucleotides read TGTGCCAGCAGCGTCGCATTAGGGGGGGGCTCGGACGAGCAGTACTTC.

This chain links TRBV4-3 with TRBJ2-1; possibly TRBD2 for D (6 bases). Germline-derived CDR1 and CDR2 are LGHNA and YSLEER. The CDR3 contains 17 residues. The V end was cut by 1 base, the J end by 4 bases, with 17 bases between. The DNA of the CDR3 is TGCGCCAGCAGCCAAGGGTTAGGTAGCGGAGTTTACAATGAGCAGTTCTTC. It specifies CASSQGLGSGVYNEQFF.

The genes are TRBV7-9 and TRBJ1-2; tentatively, D is TRBD1 (5 bases). CDR3 length: 13 amino acids. Germline V CDR1 and CDR2: SEHNR, FQNEAQ (reference sequence). The ends were cut back, 8 bases at V and 5 bases at J, with 15 bases in the middle. DNA of the CDR3: TGTGCCAGCTACCCGGGACGGACTTATGGCTACACCTTC. Translation: CASYPGRTYGYTF.

This chain uses TRBV20-1 with TRBJ2-7; 7 nucleotides align to TRBD2. CDR1 and CDR2 (germline): DFQATT, SNEGSKA (reference sequence). Germline trimming cut 2 bases from V and 0 bases from J; bases unmatched to any gene: 4. The CDR3 loop spans 14 amino acids. DNA of the CDR3: TGCAGTGCTAGATTAAGCGGGACCTCCTACGAGCAGTACTTC. Protein sequence: CSARLSGTSYEQYF.

This chain connects TRBV30 to TRBJ2-1; TRBD2 is a possible D gene (6 bases). The CDR3 is made up of 15 amino acids. V lost 6 bases and J lost 7, with 22 bases in between. Germline V gene lookup returns CDR1 GTSNPN and CDR2 SVGIG (reference sequence). The CDR3 here is CACPTPAGRGNEQFF. The CDR3 DNA reads as TGTGCCTGCCCAACCCCAGCGGGCCGAGGGAATGAGCAGTTCTTC.

The J gene is TRBJ2-1, the V gene TRBV10-3, with TRBD2 matching over 8 bases. Germline V gives CDR1 ENHRY, CDR2 SYGVKD. The CDR3 contains 17 residues. V lost 3 bases to trimming and J lost 0 bases; unmatched junction nucleotides: 7. The CDR3 sequence is CAISEPSGGSSYNEQFF. The CDR3 coding sequence is TGTGCCATCAGTGAACCCAGCGGGGGTAGCTCCTACAATGAGCAGTTCTTC.

The chain combines TRBV6-4 with TRBJ2-1; D may match TRBD1 or TRBD2 (5 bases each). Trimming removed 2 bases from V and 9 bases from J, with 20 bases in between. The germline V gene has CDR1 MRHNA and CDR2 SNTAGT. CDR3 size: 16 residues. The CDR3 DNA sequence: TGTGCCAGCAGTGACCGCGCAGGGACCTTTAAGGGTGAGCAGTTCTTC. Encoded protein: CASSDRAGTFKGEQFF.

V gene TRBV7-9 combines with J gene TRBJ2-1; maybe TRBD2 (6 bases). The length of the CDR3 is 12 residues. Between the trimmed V and J ends, which lost 8 bases and 7 bases, there was a span of 12 bases. Germline CDR1 SEHNR, CDR2 FQNEAQ (reference sequence). The CDR3 bases are TGTGCCAGCCTGCGGGGCGGGAATGAGCAGTTCTTC. Protein: CASLRGGNEQFF.

The chain joins TRBV27 to TRBJ2-6, with D uncertain. The CDR3 covers 20 residues. Between the trimmed V and J ends, which lost 6 bases and 0 bases, there was a span of 24 bases. CDR1 and CDR2 (germline): MNHEY, SMNVEV (reference sequence). DNA of the CDR3: TGTGCCAGCAGCATAAGCGAGGTAAAGGCCCGATCCTCTGGGGCCAACGTCCTGACTTTC. Its protein is CASSISEVKARSSGANVLTF.

The chain couples TRBV25-1 to TRBJ2-1; 7 bases match TRBD2. The J segment lost 2 bases and the V segment lost 1 base, leaving 2 bases of the junction unmatched. The CDR3 has 15 residues. Germline CDR1 MGHDK, CDR2 SYGVNS. In nucleotides, the CDR3 is TGTGCCAGCAGTGAATGGGGGGGGGCCTACAATGAGCAGTTCTTC. It codes for CASSEWGGAYNEQFF.

The chain uses TRBV28 and TRBJ2-2; D remains ambiguous. Per the germline V gene, CDR1 is MDHEN and CDR2 is SYDVKM. This CDR3 is built from 17 residues. V was shortened by 6 bases and J by 0 bases, with 17 bases between the two germline ends. CDR3 loop: CASRRTPRQSNTGELFF. The CDR3, as DNA: TGTGCCAGCAGACGTACCCCGCGGCAGTCGAACACCGGGGAGCTGTTTTTT.

This chain joins TRBV5-6 and TRBJ1-1; D might be TRBD1 (5 bases). Trimming removed 0 bases from V and 5 bases from J, with 5 bases in between. CDR1 SGHDT and CDR2 YYEEEE come from the germline V gene. The CDR3 runs 12 residues. The CDR3 is CASSLGTTEAFF. In DNA form, the CDR3 reads TGTGCCAGCAGCTTGGGGACAACTGAAGCTTTCTTT. Full variable domain (missing parts from reference TRBV5-6 and TRBJ1-1): DAGVTQSPTHLIKTRGQQVTLRCSPKSGHDTVSWYQQALGQGPQFIFQYYEEEERQRGNFPDRFSGHQFPNYSSELNVNALLLGDSALYLCASSLGTTEAFFGQGTRLTVV.

The V and J genes are TRBV19 and TRBJ2-5; D is unresolved. The V and J ends lost 3 bases and 2 bases respectively, with 7 bases between them. This CDR3 spans 13 amino acids. CDR1 LNHDA and CDR2 SQIVND come from the germline V gene (reference sequence). The CDR3 loop is CASSIATQETQYF. DNA of the CDR3: TGTGCCAGTAGTATCGCTACTCAAGAGACCCAGTACTTC.

The chain combines TRBV20-1 with TRBJ2-4, with D uncertain. Trimming took 2 bases from V and 6 from J, leaving 17 bases between them. The CDR3 consists of 15 residues. Germline V gene sequence: CDR1 DFQATT, CDR2 SNEGSKA (reference sequence). CDR3 sequence (DNA): TGCAGTGCTAGAAAGGTAATCGTCGGTGGAAACATTCAGTACTTC. Translating gives CSARKVIVGGNIQYF.

The rearrangement uses TRBV12-3 or TRBV12-4 and TRBJ2-7; D is unresolved. Between the trimmed V and J ends, which lost 6 bases and 6 bases, there was a span of 12 bases. This CDR3 region has 12 residues. The CDR3 reads CASSPDSTEQYF. CDR3 coding DNA: TGTGCCAGCAGCCCAGACTCCACCGAGCAGTACTTC.

J is TRBJ1-3 and V is TRBV29-1; a weak D match, TRBD1 (5 bases). The germline V gene has CDR1 SQVTM and CDR2 ANQGSEA. Trimming left V 4 bases short and J 1 base short, with 8 bases between. The CDR3 has 13 residues. CDR3 amino acids: CSVVRDSGNTIYF. CDR3 bases: TGCAGCGTTGTCAGGGATTCTGGAAACACCATATATTTT.

The chain uses TRBV6-1 and TRBJ1-1; D not certain. CDR1 and CDR2 (germline): MNHNS, SASEGT. This CDR3 region has 12 residues. V dropped 8 bases and J dropped 4 bases, with 11 bases sitting between them. This CDR3 reads CASRRKSTEAFF. Written as DNA, the CDR3 is TGTGCCAGCCGCAGGAAAAGCACTGAAGCTTTCTTT.

V gene TRBV19 combines with J gene TRBJ2-7; 8 bases match TRBD1. Germline trimming cut 3 bases from V and 1 base from J; bases unmatched to any gene: 5. The germline gives CDR1 LNHDA, CDR2 SQIVND (reference sequence). The CDR3 is made up of 15 amino acids. CDR3 DNA sequence: TGTGCCAGTAGTATTGGACAGGGCCTTTCCTACGAGCAGTACTTC. Its protein is CASSIGQGLSYEQYF.

The rearrangement uses TRBV11-2 and TRBJ2-2; no definite D call. Trimming pared 2 bases from V and 6 bases from J, leaving 7 bases between. The germline V gene encodes CDR1 SGHAT and CDR2 FQNNGV. The CDR3 covers 13 residues. The DNA of the CDR3 is TGTGCCAGCAGCTTAAAGGGATCCGGGGAGCTGTTTTTT. It translates to CASSLKGSGELFF.

This clonotype was counted a few times. This chain uses TRBV11-2 with TRBJ1-4; possibly TRBD1 for D (6 bases). The CDR3 loop spans 14 amino acids. In germline, CDR1 is SGHAT, CDR2 FQNNGV. V lost 5 bases to trimming and J lost 6 bases, with 13 bases between them. The DNA for the CDR3 is TGTGCCAGCAGCCACAGGGTAATGGATGAAAAACTGTTTTTT. It yields the protein CASSHRVMDEKLFF.

This chain links TRBV2 with TRBJ1-1; no definite D call. Trimming removed 2 bases at V and 0 bases at J, with 7 bases between. The germline gives CDR1 SNHLY, CDR2 FYNNEI. This CDR3 has 14 amino acids. The CDR3 region is CASSEIQLNTEAFF. The DNA for the CDR3 is TGTGCCAGCAGTGAAATACAGCTGAACACTGAAGCTTTCTTT.

In its sample, this clonotype was seen once. The rearrangement joins TRBV6-2 or TRBV6-3 to TRBJ2-1; D is tentatively TRBD1 or TRBD2 (5 bases each). The CDR3 covers 15 residues. Germline assignment: CDR1 MNHEY and CDR2 SVGEGT. The V end lost 2 bases, the J end lost 3 bases, and 11 bases lay between the germline ends. The CDR3 loop is CASSYQGTDYNEQFF. The DNA of the CDR3 is TGTGCCAGCAGTTACCAAGGGACGGACTACAATGAGCAGTTCTTC.

A note on this clonotype: At one boundary the junction diverges from the germline segment, which might be a read error. The chain uses TRBV27 and TRBJ2-5; 12 nucleotides agree with TRBD2. The germline V gene encodes CDR1 MNHEY and CDR2 SMNVEV (reference sequence). This CDR3 region has 13 residues. CDR3 DNA: TGCCCCCCGACTAGCGGGAGTGGGGAGACCCAGTACTTC. It translates to CPPTSGSGETQYF.

CDR3: CASSPQGALDNEQFF. As DNA, the CDR3 is TGTGCCAGCAGCCCACAGGGTGCGTTAGACAATGAGCAGTTCTTC. The chain couples TRBV7-2 to TRBJ2-1, with TRBD1 as a possible D gene (6 bases). Trimming shortened V by 5 bases and J by 5 bases, and 16 bases separated the two germline ends. The CDR3 contains 15 residues. Germline V CDR1 and CDR2: SGHTA, FQGNSA.

The chain has TRBV7-6 and TRBJ1-1, with 7 bases identical to TRBD1. This CDR3 is built from 15 residues. Trimming cost V 5 bases and J 4 bases; bases outside gene matches: 10. Germline values: CDR1 SGHVS, CDR2 FNYEAQ. CDR3 in DNA: TGTGCCAGCAGCCCCTGGGACAGAGAAGGCACTGAAGCTTTCTTT. This sequence encodes CASSPWDREGTEAFF.